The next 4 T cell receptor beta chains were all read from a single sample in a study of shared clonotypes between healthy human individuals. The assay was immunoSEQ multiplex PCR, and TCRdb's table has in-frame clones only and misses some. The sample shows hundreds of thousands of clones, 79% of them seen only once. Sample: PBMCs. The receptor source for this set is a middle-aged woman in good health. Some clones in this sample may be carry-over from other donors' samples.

The DNA of the CDR3 is TGTGCCAGCAGCCCGGGACTAGCTGTCTACAATGAGCAGTTCTTC. This codes for CASSPGLAVYNEQFF. This chain links TRBV9 with TRBJ2-1; 9 positions agree with TRBD2. Trimming at V came to 4 bases and at J to 3 bases, leaving 5 bases not matched to a gene. Germline CDR1 reads SGDLS; CDR2 reads YYNGEE. The CDR3 totals 15 residues.

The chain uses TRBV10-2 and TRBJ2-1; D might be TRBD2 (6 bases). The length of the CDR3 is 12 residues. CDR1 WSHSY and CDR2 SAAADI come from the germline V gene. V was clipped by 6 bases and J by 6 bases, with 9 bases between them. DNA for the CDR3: TGCGCCAGCAGCGTAGCGGTCAATGAGCAGTTCTTC. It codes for CASSVAVNEQFF.

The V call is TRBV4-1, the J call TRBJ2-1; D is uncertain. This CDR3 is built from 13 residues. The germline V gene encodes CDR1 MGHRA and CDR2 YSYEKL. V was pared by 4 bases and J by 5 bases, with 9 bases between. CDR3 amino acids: CASSRAPNNEQFF. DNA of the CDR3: TGCGCCAGCAGCCGAGCCCCTAACAATGAGCAGTTCTTC.

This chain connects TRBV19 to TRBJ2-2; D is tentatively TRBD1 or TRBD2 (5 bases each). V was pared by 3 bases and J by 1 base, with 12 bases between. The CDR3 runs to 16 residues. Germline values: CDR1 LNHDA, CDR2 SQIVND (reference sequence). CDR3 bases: TGTGCCAGTAGTATTGGGACCCCTGGGAACACCGGGGAGCTGTTTTTT. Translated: CASSIGTPGNTGELFF.